This T cell receptor (beta chain) emerged from a study of T cells expressing NK-cell markers. As for the study in general: TCR beta repertoires came from sorted CD3+CD56+NKG2C+, CD3+CD56+NKG2C- and CD3+CD56-NKG2C+ T cells.

The CDR3 spans 15 residues. Germline CDR1 is DFQATT and CDR2 is SNEGSKA (reference sequence). The TCR beta cDNA came from 5'RACE template switching with UMIs. No DNA is given; TCRdb re-called the 5' RACE reads and lists each CDR3 protein once. The repertoire table contains some 410,000 distinct CDR3 sequences. General study findings and limits: Four donors likewise had their CD3+CD56-NKG2C+ fraction led by these clonotypes.

Worth noting for this clonotype: No antigen is known for it.

This TCR derives from a woman aged 18-70 years in good health. This chain joins TRBV20-1 and TRBJ2-1; TCRdb proposes TRBD2, but this gene call is untestable without DNA. The sequenced material came from blood T cells: a sorted CD56 or NKG2C T cell subset, CD4+ or CD8+ T cells, or bulk PBMC T cells (not recorded which). The CDR3: CSARASRSSYNEQFF.